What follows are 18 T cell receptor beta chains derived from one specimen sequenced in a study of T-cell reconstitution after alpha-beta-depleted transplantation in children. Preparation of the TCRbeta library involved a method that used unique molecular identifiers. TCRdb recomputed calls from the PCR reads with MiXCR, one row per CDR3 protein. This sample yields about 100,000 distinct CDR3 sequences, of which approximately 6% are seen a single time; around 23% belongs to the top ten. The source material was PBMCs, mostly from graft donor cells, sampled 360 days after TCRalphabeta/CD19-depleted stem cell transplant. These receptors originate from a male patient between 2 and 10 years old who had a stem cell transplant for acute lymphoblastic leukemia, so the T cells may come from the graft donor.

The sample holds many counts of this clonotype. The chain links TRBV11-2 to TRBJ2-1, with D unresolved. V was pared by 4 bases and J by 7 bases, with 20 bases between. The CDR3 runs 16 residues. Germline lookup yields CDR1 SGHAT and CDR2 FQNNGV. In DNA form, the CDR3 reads TGTGCCAGCAGCTCCTTCATGTCCCCCCGAGAAAATGAGCAGTTCTTC. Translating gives CASSSFMSPRENEQFF.

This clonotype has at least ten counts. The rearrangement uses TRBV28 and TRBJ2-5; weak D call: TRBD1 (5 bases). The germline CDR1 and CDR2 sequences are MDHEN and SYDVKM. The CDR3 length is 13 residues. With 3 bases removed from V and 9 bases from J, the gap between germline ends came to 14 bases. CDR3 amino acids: CASSFSTALAQYF. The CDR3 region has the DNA TGTGCCAGCAGTTTTTCGACAGCCCTGGCCCAGTACTTC. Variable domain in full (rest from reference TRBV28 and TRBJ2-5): DVKVTQSSRYLVKRTGEKVFLECVQDMDHENMFWYRQDPGLGLRLIYFSYDVKMKEKGDIPEGYSVSREKKERFSLILESASTNQTSMYLCASSFSTALAQYFGPGTRLLVL.

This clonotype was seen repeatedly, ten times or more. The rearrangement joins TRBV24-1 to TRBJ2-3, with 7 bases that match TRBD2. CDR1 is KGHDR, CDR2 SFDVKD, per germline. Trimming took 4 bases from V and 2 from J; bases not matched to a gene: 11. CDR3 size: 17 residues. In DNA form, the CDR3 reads TGTGCCACCAGTGACGAACTAGCGCCCCATACCACAGATACGCAGTATTTT. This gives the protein CATSDELAPHTTDTQYF.

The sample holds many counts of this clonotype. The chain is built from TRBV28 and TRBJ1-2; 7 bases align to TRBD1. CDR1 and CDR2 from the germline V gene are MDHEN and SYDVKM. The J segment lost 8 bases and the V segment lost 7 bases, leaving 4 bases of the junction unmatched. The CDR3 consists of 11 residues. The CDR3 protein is CASIHRGGYTF. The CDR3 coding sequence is TGTGCCAGCATTCACAGGGGAGGCTACACCTTC.

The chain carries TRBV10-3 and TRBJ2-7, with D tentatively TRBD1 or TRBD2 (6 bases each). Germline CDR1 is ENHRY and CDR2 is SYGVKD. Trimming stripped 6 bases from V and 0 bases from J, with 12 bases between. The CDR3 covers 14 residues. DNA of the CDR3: TGTGCCATCAGGCGGGACAAAACCTCCTACGAGCAGTACTTC. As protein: CAIRRDKTSYEQYF.

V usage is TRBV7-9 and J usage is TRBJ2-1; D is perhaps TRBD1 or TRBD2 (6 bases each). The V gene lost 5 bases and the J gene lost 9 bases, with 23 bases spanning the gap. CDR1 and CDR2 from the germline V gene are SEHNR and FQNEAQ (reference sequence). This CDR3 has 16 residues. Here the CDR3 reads CASSPGAGPGPPEQFF. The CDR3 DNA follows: TGTGCCAGCAGCCCGGGGGCGGGCCCCGGCCCCCCTGAGCAGTTCTTC.

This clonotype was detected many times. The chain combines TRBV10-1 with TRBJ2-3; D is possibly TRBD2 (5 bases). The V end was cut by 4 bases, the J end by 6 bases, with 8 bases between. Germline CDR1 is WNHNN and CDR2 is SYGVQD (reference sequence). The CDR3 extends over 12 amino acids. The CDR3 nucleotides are TGCGCCAGCAGTGGGACTCCGGATACGCAGTATTTT. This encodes CASSGTPDTQYF.

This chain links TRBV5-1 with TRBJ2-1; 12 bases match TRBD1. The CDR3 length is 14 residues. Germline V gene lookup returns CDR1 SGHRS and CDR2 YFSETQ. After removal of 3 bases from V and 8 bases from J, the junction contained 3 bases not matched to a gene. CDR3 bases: TGCGCCAGCAGCTCCGGGACAGGGGGCGATGAGCAGTTCTTC. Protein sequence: CASSSGTGGDEQFF. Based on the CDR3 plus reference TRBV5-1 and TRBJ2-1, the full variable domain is KAGVTQTPRYLIKTRGQQVTLSCSPISGHRSVSWYQQTPGQGLQFLFEYFSETQRNKGNFPGRFSGRQFSNSRSEMNVSTLELGDSALYLCASSSGTGGDEQFFGPGTRLTVL.

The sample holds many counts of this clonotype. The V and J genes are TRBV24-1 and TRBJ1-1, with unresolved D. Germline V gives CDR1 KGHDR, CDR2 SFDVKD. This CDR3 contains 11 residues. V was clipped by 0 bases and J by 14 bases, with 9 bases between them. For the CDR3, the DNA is TGTGCCACCAGTGATTTGCGGGTGAAATTCTTT. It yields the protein CATSDLRVKFF.

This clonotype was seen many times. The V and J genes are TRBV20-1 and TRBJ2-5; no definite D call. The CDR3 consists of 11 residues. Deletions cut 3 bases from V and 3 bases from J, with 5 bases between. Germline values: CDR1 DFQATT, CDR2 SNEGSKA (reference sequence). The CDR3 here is CSARVEETQYF. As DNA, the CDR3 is TGCAGTGCTAGGGTCGAAGAGACCCAGTACTTC.

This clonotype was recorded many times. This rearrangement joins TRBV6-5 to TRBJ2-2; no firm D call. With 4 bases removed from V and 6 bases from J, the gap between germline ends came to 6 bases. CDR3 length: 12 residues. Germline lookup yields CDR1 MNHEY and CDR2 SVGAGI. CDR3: CASSFFPGELFF. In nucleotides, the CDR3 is TGTGCCAGCAGTTTCTTCCCCGGGGAGCTGTTTTTT.

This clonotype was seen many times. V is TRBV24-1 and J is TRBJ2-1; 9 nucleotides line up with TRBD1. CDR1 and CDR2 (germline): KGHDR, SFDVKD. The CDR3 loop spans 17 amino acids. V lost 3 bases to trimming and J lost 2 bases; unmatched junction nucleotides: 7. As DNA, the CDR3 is TGTGCCACCAGTGATCCCACGGACAGGGGAGCCTACAATGAGCAGTTCTTC. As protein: CATSDPTDRGAYNEQFF.

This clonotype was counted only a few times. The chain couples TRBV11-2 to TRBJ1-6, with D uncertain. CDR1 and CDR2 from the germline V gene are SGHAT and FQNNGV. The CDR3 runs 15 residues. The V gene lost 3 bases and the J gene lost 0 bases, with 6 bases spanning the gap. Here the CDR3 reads CASSFQSSYNSPLHF. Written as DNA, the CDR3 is TGTGCCAGCAGCTTTCAGAGCTCCTATAATTCACCCCTCCACTTT.

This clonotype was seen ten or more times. The chain's CDR3 is CATKDRPYEQYF. CDR3 sequence (DNA): TGTGCCACGAAGGACAGGCCCTACGAGCAGTACTTC. V is TRBV2 and J is TRBJ2-7; 7 nucleotides line up with TRBD1. The V gene end was trimmed by 10 bases and the J gene end by 2 bases; junction bases not matched to a gene: 5. The CDR3 is 12 residues long. Germline CDR1 and CDR2: SNHLY and FYNNEI.

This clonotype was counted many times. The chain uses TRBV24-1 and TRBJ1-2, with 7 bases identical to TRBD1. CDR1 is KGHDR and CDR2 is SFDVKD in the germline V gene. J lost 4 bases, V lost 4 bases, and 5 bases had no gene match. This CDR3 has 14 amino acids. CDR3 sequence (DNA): TGTGCCACCAGTGACCCCGACAGGGCCTATGGCTACACCTTC. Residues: CATSDPDRAYGYTF.

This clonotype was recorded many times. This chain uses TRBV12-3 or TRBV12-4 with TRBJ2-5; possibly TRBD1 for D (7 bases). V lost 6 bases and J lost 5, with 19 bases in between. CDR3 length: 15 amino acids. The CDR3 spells CASSSRQGREETQYF. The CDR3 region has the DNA TGTGCCAGCAGCTCCCGACAGGGCCGGGAGGAGACCCAGTACTTC.

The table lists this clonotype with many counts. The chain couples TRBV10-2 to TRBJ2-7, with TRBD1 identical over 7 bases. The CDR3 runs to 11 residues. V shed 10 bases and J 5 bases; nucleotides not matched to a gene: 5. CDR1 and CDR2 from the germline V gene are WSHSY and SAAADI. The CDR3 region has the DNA TGCGCCATCTGGACAGGAAACGAGCAGTACTTC. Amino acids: CAIWTGNEQYF.

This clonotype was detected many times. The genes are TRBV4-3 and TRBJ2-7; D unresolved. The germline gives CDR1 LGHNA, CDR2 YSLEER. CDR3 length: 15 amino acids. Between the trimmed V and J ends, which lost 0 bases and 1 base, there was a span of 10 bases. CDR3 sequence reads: CASSQDRGFSYEQYF. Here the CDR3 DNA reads TGCGCCAGCAGCCAAGATAGAGGTTTTTCCTACGAGCAGTACTTC.